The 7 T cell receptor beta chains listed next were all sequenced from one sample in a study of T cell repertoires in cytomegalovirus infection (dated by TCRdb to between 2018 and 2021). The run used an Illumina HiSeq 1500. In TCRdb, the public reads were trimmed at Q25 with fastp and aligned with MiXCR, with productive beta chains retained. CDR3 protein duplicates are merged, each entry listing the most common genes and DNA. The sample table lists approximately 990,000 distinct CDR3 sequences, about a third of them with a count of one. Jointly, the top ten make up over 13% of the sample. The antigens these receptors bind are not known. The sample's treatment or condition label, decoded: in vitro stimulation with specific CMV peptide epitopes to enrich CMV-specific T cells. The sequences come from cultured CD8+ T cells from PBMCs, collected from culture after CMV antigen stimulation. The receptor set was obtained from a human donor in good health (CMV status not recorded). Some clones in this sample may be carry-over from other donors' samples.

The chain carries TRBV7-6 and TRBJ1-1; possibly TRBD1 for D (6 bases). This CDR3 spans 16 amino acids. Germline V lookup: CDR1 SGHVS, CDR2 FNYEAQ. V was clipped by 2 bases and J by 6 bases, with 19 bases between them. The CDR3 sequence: CASSLRGAGEHAEAFF. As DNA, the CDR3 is TGTGCCAGCAGCTTAAGGGGGGCGGGGGAGCACGCTGAAGCTTTCTTT.

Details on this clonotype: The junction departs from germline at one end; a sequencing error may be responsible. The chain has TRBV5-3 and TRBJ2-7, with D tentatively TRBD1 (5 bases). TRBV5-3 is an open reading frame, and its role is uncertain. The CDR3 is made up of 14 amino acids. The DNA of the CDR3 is TGTGCCAGCAGCTTGGGGCAGTGGGGCTACGAGCAGTACTTC. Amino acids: CASSLGQWGYEQYF.

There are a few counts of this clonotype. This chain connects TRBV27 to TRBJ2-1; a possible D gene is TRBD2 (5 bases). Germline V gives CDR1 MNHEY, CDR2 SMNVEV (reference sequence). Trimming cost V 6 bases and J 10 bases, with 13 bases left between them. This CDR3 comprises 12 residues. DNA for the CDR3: TGTGCCAGCAGGACCGGGGTACTAGAGCAGTTCTTC. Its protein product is CASRTGVLEQFF.

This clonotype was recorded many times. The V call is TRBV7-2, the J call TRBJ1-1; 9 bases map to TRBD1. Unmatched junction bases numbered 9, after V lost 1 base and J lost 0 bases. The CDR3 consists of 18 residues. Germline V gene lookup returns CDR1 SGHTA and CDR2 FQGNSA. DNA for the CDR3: TGTGCCAGCAGCTTAGATGGGACAGGGATAGGATTGAACACTGAAGCTTTCTTT. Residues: CASSLDGTGIGLNTEAFF.

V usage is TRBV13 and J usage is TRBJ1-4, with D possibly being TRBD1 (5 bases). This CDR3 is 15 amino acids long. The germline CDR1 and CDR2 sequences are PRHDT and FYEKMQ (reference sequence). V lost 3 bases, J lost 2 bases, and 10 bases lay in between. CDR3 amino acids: CASSFLRDTNEKLFF. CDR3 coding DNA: TGTGCCAGCAGCTTCCTCCGGGACACTAATGAAAAACTGTTTTTT.

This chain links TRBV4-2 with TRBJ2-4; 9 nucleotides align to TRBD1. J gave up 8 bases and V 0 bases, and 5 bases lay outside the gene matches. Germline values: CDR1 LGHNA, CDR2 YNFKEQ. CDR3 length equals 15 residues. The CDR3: CASSQEGQGRDIQYF. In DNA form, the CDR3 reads TGTGCCAGCAGCCAAGAAGGACAGGGGCGAGACATTCAGTACTTC.

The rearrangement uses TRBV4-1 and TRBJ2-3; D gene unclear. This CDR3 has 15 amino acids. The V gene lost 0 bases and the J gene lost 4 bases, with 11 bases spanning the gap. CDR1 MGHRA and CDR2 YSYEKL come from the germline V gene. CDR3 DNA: TGCGCCAGCAGCCAAGATCCTCAAGGTCCAGATACGCAGTATTTT. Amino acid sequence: CASSQDPQGPDTQYF.